The 13 T cell receptor beta chains reported below all come from one sample, sequenced in a study of Graves' ophthalmopathy and Graves' hyperthyroidism. Beta-chain TCR CDR3 regions were amplified from RNA transcripts. A first-round RT-PCR used HTBI primers, followed by a second-round multiplex PCR. TCRdb fed the multiplex PCR reads into MiXCR, producing one record per CDR3 protein. The sample holds 600,000 to 700,000 distinct CDR3 sequences, under 50% seen once. Input material: peripheral blood. The receptors here all came from an adult man with Graves' ophthalmopathy.

V gene TRBV15 combines with J gene TRBJ1-5; D is ambiguous. Germline assignment: CDR1 LNHNV and CDR2 YYDKDF (reference sequence). The CDR3 contains 16 residues. The ends were cut back, 0 bases at V and 11 bases at J, with 20 bases in the middle. The DNA for the CDR3 is TGTGCCACCAGCAGAGATCAAGCGGGAGCCGGGGAGACCCAGCATTTT. Its protein is CATSRDQAGAGETQHF. Full variable domain (remainder filled in from reference TRBV15 and TRBJ1-5): DAMVIQNPRYQVTQFGKPVTLSCSQTLNHNVMYWYQQKSSQAPKLLFHYYDKDFNNEADTPDNFQSRRPNTSFCFLDIRSPGLGDTAMYLCATSRDQAGAGETQHFGDGTRLSIL.

The chain couples TRBV29-1 to TRBJ1-2, with 9 positions matching TRBD1. Germline CDR1 is SQVTM and CDR2 is ANQGSEA. Trimming cost V 3 bases and J 6 bases; bases outside gene matches: 8. This CDR3 has 14 residues. The CDR3 spells CSVDRDRVSDGYTF. The CDR3 DNA follows: TGCAGCGTTGACCGGGACAGGGTATCGGATGGCTACACCTTC.

The V gene is TRBV25-1, the J gene TRBJ1-4; 9 nucleotides align to TRBD1. The CDR3 extends over 17 amino acids. Trimming took 2 bases from V and 10 from J; bases not matched to a gene: 14. Germline assignment: CDR1 MGHDK and CDR2 SYGVNS. In DNA form, the CDR3 reads TGTGCCAGCAGTGAACGGGGGACAGGGACGGAAGGAGGAAAACTGTTTTTT. This gives the protein CASSERGTGTEGGKLFF. Based on the CDR3 plus reference TRBV25-1 and TRBJ1-4, the full variable domain is EADIYQTPRYLVIGTGKKITLECSQTMGHDKMYWYQQDPGMELHLIHYSYGVNSTEKGDLSSESTVSRIRTEHFPLTLESARPSHTSQYLCASSERGTGTEGGKLFFGSGTQLSVL.

This clonotype occurred a few times. The chain links TRBV7-6 to TRBJ2-5; TRBD2 matches 10 bases. This CDR3 comprises 19 residues. V lost 2 bases, J lost 3 bases, and 15 bases stayed unmatched. In germline, CDR1 is SGHVS, CDR2 FNYEAQ. The CDR3 loop reads CASSLIGRASGGKEETQYF. The CDR3 region has the DNA TGTGCCAGCAGCTTAATTGGAAGGGCTAGCGGGGGTAAGGAAGAGACCCAGTACTTC.

The rearrangement links TRBV2 to TRBJ1-5; no clear D gene. V was pared by 11 bases and J by 11 bases, with 16 bases between. This CDR3 spans 11 amino acids. Germline V gives CDR1 SNHLY, CDR2 FYNNEI. The chain's CDR3 is CAVQEWETQHF. For the CDR3, the DNA is TGTGCCGTTCAAGAGTGGGAGACCCAGCATTTT.

In regard to this clonotype: A single base separates this from a much larger clone, so it may be a read error. The chain recombines TRBV6-1 with TRBJ2-7; D may be TRBD1 (7 bases). V lost 7 bases, J lost 9 bases, and 22 bases lay in between. The CDR3 has 14 residues. Germline V gives CDR1 MNHNS, CDR2 SASEGT. The CDR3 loop is CASTPRGGGGGQYF. CDR3 sequence (DNA): TGTGCCAGCACCCCAAGGGGAGGAGGGGGCGGGCAGTACTTC.

This clonotype was recorded at least ten times. The chain combines TRBV15 with TRBJ1-3; D call uncertain. This CDR3 region has 18 residues. Germline V gene sequence: CDR1 LNHNV, CDR2 YYDKDF (reference sequence). V lost 0 bases and J lost 0, with 15 bases in between. CDR3 bases: TGTGCCACCAGCAGAGACCAAACTGCCCACCACTCTGGAAACACCATATATTTT. This codes for CATSRDQTAHHSGNTIYF. Drawing the rest from reference TRBV15 and TRBJ1-3, the complete variable domain is DAMVIQNPRYQVTQFGKPVTLSCSQTLNHNVMYWYQQKSSQAPKLLFHYYDKDFNNEADTPDNFQSRRPNTSFCFLDIRSPGLGDTAMYLCATSRDQTAHHSGNTIYFGEGSWLTVV.

This clonotype showed up many times. V is TRBV7-8 and J is TRBJ1-2; D call uncertain. The germline V gene encodes CDR1 SGHVS and CDR2 FQNEAQ. The CDR3 totals 14 residues. Trimming removed 5 bases from V and 5 bases from J, with 15 bases in between. The CDR3, as DNA: TGTGCCAGCAGCGTCTCCCGTGGGGAATATGGCTACACCTTC. Residues: CASSVSRGEYGYTF.

This chain links TRBV5-4 with TRBJ1-1; D gene unclear. The V gene lost 2 bases and the J gene lost 6 bases, with 14 bases spanning the gap. The CDR3 spans 14 residues. The germline V gene encodes CDR1 SGHNT and CDR2 YYREEE (reference sequence). The CDR3 is CASSFRPASSEAFF. As DNA, the CDR3 is TGTGCCAGCAGCTTTCGGCCGGCGAGCTCTGAAGCTTTCTTT. Using reference TRBV5-4 and TRBJ1-1 for the parts outside the CDR3, the full variable domain is ETGVTQSPTHLIKTRGQQVTLRCSSQSGHNTVSWYQQALGQGPQFIFQYYREEENGRGNFPPRFSGLQFPNYSSELNVNALELDDSALYLCASSFRPASSEAFFGQGTRLTVV.

The sample holds many counts of this clonotype. The chain employs TRBV29-1 and TRBJ2-5, with a weak D call TRBD2 (6 bases). This CDR3 comprises 12 residues. Germline CDR1 SQVTM, CDR2 ANQGSEA. The V gene lost 7 bases and the J gene lost 0 bases, with 9 bases spanning the gap. CDR3 amino acids: CSAGGDQETQYF. The CDR3 region has the DNA TGCAGCGCCGGCGGGGACCAAGAGACCCAGTACTTC.

This clonotype came up once. This chain joins TRBV25-1 and TRBJ1-5; possible D gene TRBD1, 6 bases. Per germline, CDR1 MGHDK and CDR2 SYGVNS. The CDR3 is made up of 17 amino acids. Trimming removed 8 bases from V and 4 bases from J, with 24 bases in between. CDR3 sequence (DNA): TGTGCCAGCTCGGAATCATGGGGACAAGGGGCGAATCAGCCCCAGCATTTT. Translating gives CASSESWGQGANQPQHF.

DNA for the CDR3: TGCAGCGGGGCGGACAGCGTGAACACCGGGGAGCTGTTTTTT. This encodes CSGADSVNTGELFF. The chain uses TRBV29-1 and TRBJ2-2; D is perhaps TRBD1 (6 bases). The CDR3 extends over 14 amino acids. Trimming stripped 7 bases from V and 1 base from J, with 13 bases between. Germline V gives CDR1 SQVTM, CDR2 ANQGSEA.

Regarding this clonotype: This may be a read error: a much more frequent sequence differs by one nucleotide. The rearrangement links TRBV5-1 to TRBJ2-6, with 9 positions matching TRBD1. Germline CDR1 SGHRS, CDR2 YFSETQ. The CDR3 length is 17 residues. Written as DNA, the CDR3 is TGCGCCAGCTGCTTGGGTAGGACAGGGGATGGGGCCAACGTCCTGACTTTC. Residues: CASCLGRTGDGANVLTF.